This T cell receptor beta chain was recorded in a study of shared T cell receptors in the human thymus. The table came from immunoSEQ multiplex PCR; TCRdb's copy has only in-frame clones and leaves some out. This sample has just under 550,000 clones; approximately 78% occur once, and the top ten carry approximately 0.013%. Trimming pared 1 base from V and 0 bases from J, leaving 10 bases between. CDR3 length equals 16 residues. The germline V gene encodes CDR1 LGHNA and CDR2 YNFKEQ. The sample was also reused in another study, on human thymus T cells.

Sequences were obtained from thymocytes. The clonotype comes from a boy less than two years old with a congenital heart defect. The chain employs TRBV4-2 and TRBJ2-1; D unresolved. CDR3 amino acids: CASSQGAVSSYNEQFF. The DNA of the CDR3 is TGTGCCAGCAGCCAAGGGGCCGTAAGCTCCTACAATGAGCAGTTCTTC.